This T cell receptor beta chain appears in the sequencing data of a study of blood T cell repertoires in COVID-19. At the level of the study: Sources were T cells, B-cell-depleted T cells, or PBMCs; the material itself was cDNA or gDNA.

The germline V gene encodes CDR1 LNHNV and CDR2 YYDKDF (reference sequence). This CDR3 contains 13 residues. In the original processing: Quantification of nucleated cells was approximated via reference gene primer amplification. Profiled with immunoSEQ multiplex PCR; TCRdb holds only in-frame clones, not every one. V and J calls and clone size are copied from that table; D and trimming were computed from the DNA. This sample has around 400,000 clones; less than 90% occur once, and the top ten carry less than 6%. Participants spanned ages about 18 to 89 years and resided in 20 to 25 US areas. For recovered donors of Cohort 3, there were two negative PCRs, clearance, or symptom resolution. With respect to this clone: At one boundary the junction diverges from the germline segment, which might be a read error.

The sequenced sample was PBMCs or T cells enriched from blood (not recorded which). The rearrangement joins TRBV15 to TRBJ2-7; 8 bases map to TRBD1. This clonotype was sampled from a woman between 45 and 60 years old who had recovered from COVID-19. CDR3 region: CATSTITGTGCHF. The DNA of the CDR3 is TGTGCCACCAGCACAATAACCGGGACAGGCTGCCACTTC.